This T cell receptor beta chain was identified during a study of cytomegalovirus exposure and HLA in healthy donors. PCR was performed using 60 Vbeta and 13 Jbeta primers. Some clones are missing from TCRdb's copy, which holds only in-frame ones; the method was immunoSEQ multiplex PCR. The sample yields about 140,000 clones, 75% to 85% seen once. This receptor was obtained from a female donor in good health and CMV-seronegative. The sample was PBMCs.

As DNA, the CDR3 is TGTGCCATCAGTGAGTCCCAGGGGGCTTCCTACGAGCAGTACTTC. It translates to CAISESQGASYEQYF. This chain links TRBV10-3 with TRBJ2-7, with 8 bases that match TRBD1. This CDR3 is built from 15 residues. The J segment lost 1 base and the V segment lost 0 bases, leaving 2 bases of the junction unmatched. The germline V gene encodes CDR1 ENHRY and CDR2 SYGVKD.